This T cell receptor (beta chain) was recorded in a study of blood T cell repertoires in COVID-19. About the research overall: There were acute and convalescent COVID-19 samples, and they came from the United States, Italy and Spain. The analysed material was cDNA or gDNA that came from T cells, B-cell-depleted T cells, or PBMCs.

Per the authors' pipeline: Estimation of nucleated cell counts relied on the amplification of reference gene primers. Data came from immunoSEQ multiplex PCR; TCRdb stores just in-frame clones and leaves some out. Clone size and the V and J calls come from that table; the DNA yielded D and trimming. The data show 100,000 to 110,000 clones, over 75% seen once. The CDR3 has 17 residues. Per germline, CDR1 LGHDT and CDR2 YNNKEL (reference sequence). Trimming cost V 5 bases and J 0 bases; bases outside gene matches: 4. Sequenced material: peripheral blood. This sequence was found in a human donor in a cohort sampled during active COVID-19. The chain uses TRBV3-1 (or the pseudogene TRBV3-2) and TRBJ2-6; TRBD1 matches 10 bases. The CDR3 here is CASSLGQGNSGANVLTF. CDR3 in DNA: TGTGCCAGCAGCTTGGGACAGGGGAACTCTGGGGCCAACGTCCTGACTTTC.